A single sample is the source of the 14 T cell receptor beta chains below, sequenced in a study of cytomegalovirus exposure and HLA in healthy donors. Primers included in the PCR were 60 Vbeta and 13 Jbeta primers. The table came from immunoSEQ multiplex PCR; TCRdb's copy has only in-frame clones and leaves some out. The repertoire holds 150,000 to 200,000 clones, with 60% to 80% as singletons. The sequencing input was PBMCs. The receptor set was obtained from a woman younger than 45 in good health and CMV-seronegative.

This chain links TRBV10-2 with TRBJ1-5; a possible D gene is TRBD1 (6 bases). The CDR3 has 15 amino acids. V was cut by 3 bases and J by 3 bases, with 12 bases left in between. Looked up from germline, CDR1 is WSHSY and CDR2 is SAAADI. The CDR3 DNA reads as TGCGCCAGCAGTGACACAGGGAACGCCAATCAGCCCCAGCATTTT. Protein product: CASSDTGNANQPQHF.

The chain links TRBV7-2 to TRBJ2-3; no clear D gene. The CDR3 covers 14 residues. Per the germline V gene, CDR1 is SGHTA and CDR2 is FQGNSA. Trimming stripped 0 bases from V and 6 bases from J, with 10 bases between. CDR3 amino acids: CASSLAIATDTQYF. The CDR3 DNA reads as TGTGCCAGCAGCTTAGCAATAGCAACCGATACGCAGTATTTT.

The J gene is TRBJ2-1, the V gene TRBV28; 8 bases match TRBD2. J lost 7 bases, V lost 5 bases, and 13 bases had no gene match. The CDR3 totals 16 residues. Germline CDR1 and CDR2: MDHEN and SYDVKM. The CDR3 spells CASSPPGTSKKNEQFF. The DNA of the CDR3 is TGTGCCAGCAGTCCCCCCGGGACTAGTAAAAAGAATGAGCAGTTCTTC.

The chain has TRBV29-1 and TRBJ2-3; TRBD2 aligns across 11 bases. Germline loops: CDR1 SQVTM, CDR2 ANQGSEA. V lost 6 bases to trimming and J lost 1 base; unmatched junction nucleotides: 6. The CDR3 loop spans 15 amino acids. The CDR3 coding sequence is TGCAGCGTCCACCAGACTAGCGGGGGCACAGATACGCAGTATTTT. This gives the protein CSVHQTSGGTDTQYF.

The chain uses TRBV6-1 and TRBJ1-5; D gene unclear. Germline V gene data show CDR1 as MNHNS and CDR2 as SASEGT. V lost 5 bases and J 2 bases, leaving 13 bases between the germline ends. This CDR3 is built from 15 residues. The CDR3 loop is CASSRLTAGNQPQHF. CDR3 DNA: TGTGCCAGCAGTCGGTTGACTGCCGGCAATCAGCCCCAGCATTTT.

As to this clone: Mismatch with germline at one junction end may stem from a read error. J is TRBJ1-2 and V is TRBV19; 7 nucleotides line up with TRBD1. In germline, CDR1 is LNHDA, CDR2 SQIVND (reference sequence). The CDR3 runs to 13 residues. CDR3 bases: TGTGCCAGTAATCGACAGGGTAACGATGGCTACACCTTC. Its protein is CASNRQGNDGYTF.

Turning to this clone: Its ends do not fully match the called genes, so a read error is possible. The V and J genes are TRBV29-1 and TRBJ1-3; a possible D gene is TRBD1 (5 bases). Per the germline V gene, CDR1 is SQVTM and CDR2 is ANQGSEA. This CDR3 contains 13 residues. The DNA of the CDR3 is TGCAGCGTGGAAGGGGTGAGGGGAAACACCATATATTTT. It yields the protein CSVEGVRGNTIYF.

The J gene is TRBJ2-2, the V gene TRBV5-4, with TRBD2 identical over 10 bases. CDR1 is SGHNT and CDR2 is YYREEE in the germline V gene (reference sequence). The CDR3 runs 19 residues. V was pared by 1 base and J by 7 bases, with 16 bases of the junction left unmatched. The CDR3 is CASSLPRTPGLASLGELFF. CDR3 nucleotides: TGTGCCAGCAGCTTGCCACGGACCCCGGGACTAGCGTCCCTCGGGGAGCTGTTTTTT. The full variable domain, completed using reference TRBV5-4 and TRBJ2-2, is ETGVTQSPTHLIKTRGQQVTLRCSSQSGHNTVSWYQQALGQGPQFIFQYYREEENGRGNFPPRFSGLQFPNYSSELNVNALELDDSALYLCASSLPRTPGLASLGELFFGEGSRLTVL.

The genes are TRBV5-1 and TRBJ1-1; D is unclear. CDR1 is SGHRS, CDR2 YFSETQ, per germline. Trimming cost V 3 bases and J 1 base, with 13 bases left between them. The CDR3 has 15 amino acids. The chain's CDR3 is CASSWSGRWNTEAFF. CDR3 nucleotide sequence: TGCGCCAGCAGCTGGAGTGGAAGATGGAACACTGAAGCTTTCTTT.

This chain's CDR3 is CAISATRTSTGEAFF. The CDR3 nucleotides are TGTGCCATCAGCGCTACGAGGACGTCGACGGGGGAAGCTTTCTTT. This chain uses TRBV10-3 with TRBJ1-1; no clear D. This CDR3 has 15 amino acids. Trimming pared 6 bases from V and 8 bases from J, leaving 22 bases between. The germline CDR1 and CDR2 sequences are ENHRY and SYGVKD.

The table lists this clone with a count of one. The chain is built from TRBV7-8 and TRBJ2-5; 8 positions match TRBD2. V lost 2 bases to trimming and J lost 5 bases; unmatched junction nucleotides: 10. Per germline, CDR1 SGHVS and CDR2 FQNEAQ. The CDR3 is 16 amino acids. The chain's CDR3 is CASSLRQSGGGETQYF. In DNA, the CDR3 is TGTGCCAGCAGCTTAAGGCAAAGCGGGGGTGGTGAGACCCAGTACTTC.

This clone counts as medium-sized (0.01 to 0.1%). The chain recombines TRBV7-6 with TRBJ2-7; 7 bases are a match to TRBD2. V gave up 1 base and J gave up 6 bases; unmatched junction bases: 6. The CDR3 totals 14 residues. The germline CDR1 and CDR2 sequences are SGHVS and FNYEAQ. The CDR3 region is CASSLGAGVGEQYF. CDR3 in DNA: TGTGCCAGCAGCTTAGGCGCGGGGGTTGGCGAGCAGTACTTC.

The chain recombines TRBV2 with TRBJ1-3; weak D call: TRBD1 (6 bases). Germline V gives CDR1 SNHLY, CDR2 FYNNEI. V gave up 4 bases and J gave up 0 bases, with 16 bases separating them. The CDR3 runs to 17 residues. CDR3 in DNA: TGTGCCAGCAGTGTTACAGGGCGAACGAACTCTGGAAACACCATATATTTT. Amino acids: CASSVTGRTNSGNTIYF. The full variable domain, in which reference TRBV2 and TRBJ1-3 provide the parts outside the CDR3, is EPEVTQTPSHQVTQMGQEVILRCVPISNHLYFYWYRQILGQKVEFLVSFYNNEISEKSEIFDDQFSVERPDGSNFTLKIRSTKLEDSAMYFCASSVTGRTNSGNTIYFGEGSWLTVV.

A single count supports this clone. The chain recombines TRBV18 with TRBJ2-1, with 8 bases identical to TRBD2. The CDR3 has 16 amino acids. In germline, CDR1 is KGHSH, CDR2 LQKENI. With V trimmed by 1 base and J by 1 base, 3 bases remained unmatched. For the CDR3, the DNA is TGTGCCAGCTCACCACTTGCGGGGGGTTCCTACAATGAGCAGTTCTTC. It codes for CASSPLAGGSYNEQFF.